A single T cell receptor (beta chain) is shown here with its context. The antigen remains undetermined. V gave up 3 bases and J gave up 8 bases, with 17 bases separating them. The CDR3 length is 15 residues. Germline V gene lookup returns CDR1 SGHTA and CDR2 FQGNSA. These data originate in a study of T-cell memory formation after mild COVID-19. TCRdb analysed the 5' RACE reads with MiXCR anew, one entry per CDR3 protein. The sample includes hundreds of thousands of distinct CDR3 sequences, roughly a fifth of them seen just once. Study conclusions and caveats: Some responding clones appeared in pre-infection memory, suggesting cross-reactive memory joined. The study found contracting CD4+ clones mainly in CM and EM and contracting CD8+ clones in EMRA.

This TCR was sampled from an adult woman who had mild COVID-19 (a few samples of this study predate the infection). Cell type and time point are not known. What was sequenced was PBMCs or a T cell subset sorted from them (not recorded which). The chain carries TRBV7-2 and TRBJ2-1; possible D gene TRBD2, 6 bases. The CDR3 nucleotides read TGTGCCAGCAGCTTGGCCGGGAGTGGATTCTATGAGCAGTTCTTC. Amino acids: CASSLAGSGFYEQFF.